Below, 29 T cell receptor beta chains from the same sample are listed, as sequenced in a study of cytomegalovirus exposure and HLA in healthy donors. Primers included in the PCR were 60 Vbeta and 13 Jbeta primers. This table comes from immunoSEQ multiplex PCR, and its TCRdb copy is limited to in-frame clones, with some not included. Its listing shows roughly 50,000 clones. The sample consisted of PBMCs. These receptors all stem from a woman aged 40 to 49 in good health and CMV-seronegative.

Here the CDR3 DNA reads TGCGCCAGCAGCCTGACAGGGGAGATAAGCCGAGTGGGAACTGAAGCTTTCTTT. Protein sequence: CASSLTGEISRVGTEAFF. The rearrangement links TRBV5-1 to TRBJ1-1; 8 bases agree with TRBD1. Trimming removed 4 bases from V and 5 bases from J; junction bases left unmatched: 19. The CDR3 is 18 residues long. CDR1 is SGHRS and CDR2 is YFSETQ in the germline V gene.

J is TRBJ1-1 and V is TRBV18; the D gene is possibly TRBD1 (5 bases). The CDR3 spans 13 residues. Germline V CDR1 and CDR2: KGHSH, LQKENI. V lost 2 bases and J 13 bases, leaving 17 bases between the germline ends. The CDR3 nucleotides are TGTGCCAGCTCACCAGGGTCAGGGTCGCCCGATTTCTTT. It encodes CASSPGSGSPDFF.

V gene TRBV14 combines with J gene TRBJ2-1; 9 nucleotides line up with TRBD1. J was trimmed by 4 bases and V by 0 bases; bases with no gene match: 10. The CDR3 is made up of 18 amino acids. Germline values: CDR1 SGHDN, CDR2 FVKESK. The CDR3 DNA reads as TGTGCCAGCAGCCAAGAATTCACCGGACAGGGGCGTTACAATGAGCAGTTCTTC. Translation gives CASSQEFTGQGRYNEQFF. The full variable domain, in which reference TRBV14 and TRBJ2-1 provide the parts outside the CDR3, is EAGVTQFPSHSVIEKGQTVTLRCDPISGHDNLYWYRRVMGKEIKFLLHFVKESKQDESGMPNNRFLAERTGGTYSTLKVQPAELEDSGVYFCASSQEFTGQGRYNEQFFGPGTRLTVL.

V is TRBV7-2 and J is TRBJ1-2, with D tentatively TRBD1 (5 bases). Looked up from germline, CDR1 is SGHTA and CDR2 is FQGNSA. This CDR3 region has 13 residues. The V end was cut by 5 bases, the J end by 2 bases, with 9 bases between. The CDR3 region has the DNA TGTGCCAGCAGCCCGACAGTAAACTATGGCTACACCTTC. It translates to CASSPTVNYGYTF. The full variable domain, with the rest looked up from reference TRBV7-2 and TRBJ1-2, is GAGVSQSPSNKVTEKGKDVELRCDPISGHTALYWYRQSLGQGLEFLIYFQGNSAPDKSGLPSDRFSAERTGGSVSTLTIQRTQQEDSAVYLCASSPTVNYGYTFGSGTRLTVV.

This chain links TRBV19 with TRBJ1-1, with D possibly TRBD1 on 6 matching bases. Germline CDR1 LNHDA, CDR2 SQIVND (reference sequence). This CDR3 region has 16 residues. Deletions cut 5 bases from V and 4 bases from J, with 20 bases between. The CDR3 DNA sequence: TGTGCCAGTAGTCCCCCTCTCCCACAGGGTGCCACTGAAGCTTTCTTT. Translated: CASSPPLPQGATEAFF. Full variable domain (outside the CDR3, taken from reference TRBV19 and TRBJ1-1): DGGITQSPKYLFRKEGQNVTLSCEQNLNHDAMYWYRQDPGQGLRLIYYSQIVNDFQKGDIAEGYSVSREKKESFPLTVTSAQKNPTAFYLCASSPPLPQGATEAFFGQGTRLTVV.

The chain is built from TRBV5-1 and TRBJ2-1; 10 nucleotides line up with TRBD2. V dropped 3 bases and J dropped 8; count of bases not matched to a gene: 8. This CDR3 spans 15 amino acids. Germline lookup yields CDR1 SGHRS and CDR2 YFSETQ. As DNA, the CDR3 is TGCGCCAGCAGCTCCCCGGGACTAGCGAGCGATGAGCAGTTCTTC. Its protein is CASSSPGLASDEQFF.

The chain is built from TRBV7-2 and TRBJ2-3; the D is unclear. The CDR3 is 12 residues long. Trimming cost V 3 bases and J 2 bases, with 3 bases left between them. CDR1 SGHTA and CDR2 FQGNSA come from the germline V gene. CDR3 in amino acids: CASSFYTDTQYF. For the CDR3, the DNA is TGTGCCAGCAGCTTTTACACAGATACGCAGTATTTT.

The chain couples TRBV6-6 to TRBJ2-7; D remains unclear. V was pared by 5 bases and J by 2 bases, with 16 bases between. The CDR3 is 15 amino acids. Germline CDR1 and CDR2: MNHNY and SVGAGI (reference sequence). The DNA of the CDR3 is TGTGCCAGCAGTACCCTTGCCCGCTACGCCTACGAGCAGTACTTC. Translating it yields CASSTLARYAYEQYF.

The rearrangement links TRBV7-2 to TRBJ1-4; TRBD1 matches at 10 bases. J gave up 8 bases and V 5 bases, and 11 bases lay outside the gene matches. Germline loops: CDR1 SGHTA, CDR2 FQGNSA. The CDR3 is 16 amino acids. CDR3 in DNA: TGTGCCAGCAGCCTTACGCCGGGACAGGGGCACGAAAAACTGTTTTTT. This translates into CASSLTPGQGHEKLFF.

The rearrangement joins TRBV28 to TRBJ2-1; 8 bases are a match to TRBD2. CDR1 is MDHEN and CDR2 is SYDVKM in the germline V gene. This CDR3 has 17 residues. After removal of 6 bases from V and 0 bases from J, the junction contained 10 bases not matched to a gene. CDR3 loop: CASRHNSGERSYNEQFF. The CDR3 DNA is TGTGCCAGCAGACACAATAGCGGGGAACGCTCCTACAATGAGCAGTTCTTC.

This rearrangement joins TRBV5-6 to TRBJ2-7; 9 bases are a match to TRBD2. The CDR3 is 16 amino acids. Germline trimming cut 6 bases from V and 4 bases from J; bases unmatched to any gene: 14. CDR1 and CDR2 from the germline V gene are SGHDT and YYEEEE. CDR3 sequence (DNA): TGTGCCAGCACTCCTCAAAATGGACTAGCGCTATACGAGCAGTACTTC. Translating gives CASTPQNGLALYEQYF.

V gene TRBV5-1 combines with J gene TRBJ2-7; TRBD1 matches at 10 bases. The CDR3 is 15 residues long. V lost 2 bases and J lost 4; bases outside the gene matches: 6. The V gene's germline CDR1 is SGHRS and CDR2 YFSETQ. This CDR3 is CASSFSRDRGYEQYF. The CDR3 region has the DNA TGCGCCAGCAGCTTTTCCCGGGACAGGGGTTACGAGCAGTACTTC.

The chain joins TRBV5-1 to TRBJ2-1, with TRBD2 identical over 13 bases. The CDR3 spans 17 residues. Germline V lookup: CDR1 SGHRS, CDR2 YFSETQ. With V trimmed by 4 bases and J by 3 bases, 7 bases remained unmatched. CDR3 sequence (DNA): TGCGCCAGCAGCATCGGGACTAGCGGGAAGTTCTACAATGAGCAGTTCTTC. The encoded protein is CASSIGTSGKFYNEQFF.

This rearrangement joins TRBV15 to TRBJ2-7; a possible D gene is TRBD1 (6 bases). The CDR3 is 15 amino acids. V was shortened by 2 bases and J by 5 bases, with 16 bases between the two germline ends. Germline V gene lookup returns CDR1 LNHNV and CDR2 YYDKDF (reference sequence). The chain's CDR3 is CATSRKEAGADEQYF. DNA of the CDR3: TGTGCCACCAGCAGAAAGGAGGCAGGGGCAGACGAGCAGTACTTC.

The chain links TRBV4-2 to TRBJ2-1; 9 nucleotides match TRBD2. Germline CDR1 reads LGHNA; CDR2 reads YNFKEQ. The CDR3 length is 16 residues. The ends lost 0 bases at V and 5 bases at J; junction bases unmatched: 5. CDR3: CASSQDLVAGDNEQFF. As DNA, the CDR3 is TGTGCCAGCAGCCAAGATCTCGTAGCGGGGGACAATGAGCAGTTCTTC.

The V call is TRBV4-2, the J call TRBJ1-2; D not resolved. Germline-derived CDR1 and CDR2 are LGHNA and YNFKEQ. The CDR3 is 17 residues long. The germline V and J ends were trimmed by 0 bases and 2 bases, with 16 bases remaining between them. This CDR3 is CASSQEFRQETNYGYTF. CDR3 nucleotides: TGTGCCAGCAGCCAAGAATTCCGGCAGGAAACCAACTATGGCTACACCTTC.

This chain links TRBV19 with TRBJ2-2, with 8 bases that match TRBD2. The CDR3 is 15 residues long. V dropped 8 bases and J dropped 3; count of bases not matched to a gene: 8. Germline V gene lookup returns CDR1 LNHDA and CDR2 SQIVND (reference sequence). The CDR3 coding sequence is TGTGCCAGTCAGAAGCGGGAGACGGACACCGGGGAGCTGTTTTTT. It specifies CASQKRETDTGELFF.

This rearrangement joins TRBV10-3 to TRBJ2-7; no clear D. Looked up from germline, CDR1 is ENHRY and CDR2 is SYGVKD. The CDR3 is made up of 12 amino acids. Trimming shortened V by 2 bases and J by 3 bases, and 5 bases separated the two germline ends. CDR3 coding DNA: TGTGCCATCAGTGAGGGCCTCTACGAGCAGTACTTC. This sequence encodes CAISEGLYEQYF.

The chain links TRBV18 to TRBJ1-2; a possible D gene is TRBD1 (5 bases). Germline V gene data show CDR1 as KGHSH and CDR2 as LQKENI. The CDR3 totals 14 residues. The V gene lost 3 bases and the J gene lost 8 bases, with 16 bases spanning the gap. This CDR3 is CASSPGGTDVGYTF. The CDR3 nucleotides are TGTGCCAGCTCACCGGGCGGGACCGACGTCGGCTACACCTTC. Full variable domain (missing parts from reference TRBV18 and TRBJ1-2): NAGVMQNPRHLVRRRGQEARLRCSPMKGHSHVYWYRQLPEEGLKFMVYLQKENIIDESGMPKERFSAEFPKEGPSILRIQQVVRGDSAAYFCASSPGGTDVGYTFGSGTRLTVV.

The J gene is TRBJ2-7, the V gene TRBV11-2; D is perhaps TRBD1 (6 bases). Germline CDR1 and CDR2: SGHAT and FQNNGV. Trimming removed 7 bases from V and 0 bases from J, with 10 bases in between. This CDR3 is built from 13 residues. The CDR3 loop is CASTNRASYEQYF. The CDR3 DNA is TGTGCCAGCACAAACAGGGCCTCCTACGAGCAGTACTTC.

V and J are TRBV2 and TRBJ1-5; 8 bases line up with TRBD1. The junction had 5 bases not matched to a gene; V was cut back by 5 bases and J by 2 bases. The CDR3 consists of 15 residues. Germline-derived CDR1 and CDR2 are SNHLY and FYNNEI. The CDR3 here is CASSPQGAGNQPQHF. CDR3 coding DNA: TGTGCCAGCAGTCCTCAGGGGGCTGGCAATCAGCCCCAGCATTTT. The whole variable domain, remainder taken from reference TRBV2 and TRBJ1-5, is EPEVTQTPSHQVTQMGQEVILRCVPISNHLYFYWYRQILGQKVEFLVSFYNNEISEKSEIFDDQFSVERPDGSNFTLKIRSTKLEDSAMYFCASSPQGAGNQPQHFGDGTRLSIL.

The rearrangement joins TRBV7-8 to TRBJ1-3; TRBD1 might be the D (5 bases). V lost 0 bases, J lost 7 bases, and 10 bases lay in between. This CDR3 spans 14 amino acids. From germline, CDR1 is SGHVS and CDR2 FQNEAQ. In nucleotides, the CDR3 is TGTGCCAGCAGCTTAGCCAGGGAATTCAACACCATATATTTT. Its translation: CASSLAREFNTIYF.

The chain has TRBV28 and TRBJ2-4, with 9 bases lining up with TRBD1. The CDR3 is made up of 18 amino acids. With 6 bases clipped from V and 0 bases from J, the junction kept 12 bases outside the gene matches. Per germline, CDR1 MDHEN and CDR2 SYDVKM. The CDR3, as DNA: TGTGCCAGCAGCTTTCTTTCGGGACAGGGAATAGCCAAAAACATTCAGTACTTC. Its translation: CASSFLSGQGIAKNIQYF.

The V and J genes are TRBV9 and TRBJ2-7; 7 positions match TRBD2. The V gene's germline CDR1 is SGDLS and CDR2 YYNGEE. The CDR3 is 15 amino acids. J was trimmed by 7 bases and V by 2 bases; bases with no gene match: 12. In DNA, the CDR3 is TGTGCCAGCAGCGTTACCGGGACCGCCGGGGGGGAGCAGTACTTC. This encodes CASSVTGTAGGEQYF. The full variable domain, with the rest looked up from reference TRBV9 and TRBJ2-7, is DSGVTQTPKHLITATGQRVTLRCSPRSGDLSVYWYQQSLDQGLQFLIQYYNGEERAKGNILERFSAQQFPDLHSELNLSSLELGDSALYFCASSVTGTAGGEQYFGPGTRLTVT.

The chain combines TRBV5-1 with TRBJ1-3, with D maybe TRBD1 (5 bases). The V end was cut by 0 bases, the J end by 4 bases, with 11 bases between. Looked up from germline, CDR1 is SGHRS and CDR2 is YFSETQ. This CDR3 has 15 amino acids. DNA for the CDR3: TGCGCCAGCAGCTTGGCCACGGGGGAAGGAAACACCATATATTTT. Its protein product is CASSLATGEGNTIYF.

V is TRBV18 and J is TRBJ1-1, with D possibly being TRBD1 (6 bases). V was trimmed by 1 base and J by 3 bases, leaving 12 bases between them. This CDR3 is 15 amino acids long. CDR1 is KGHSH, CDR2 LQKENI, per germline. CDR3 sequence: CASSPLGQWDTEAFF. DNA of the CDR3: TGTGCCAGCTCACCACTAGGACAGTGGGACACTGAAGCTTTCTTT.

The J gene is TRBJ1-5, the V gene TRBV27; 9 nucleotides agree with TRBD1. CDR1 and CDR2 from the germline V gene are MNHEY and SMNVEV (reference sequence). With 8 bases clipped from V and 5 bases from J, the junction kept 13 bases outside the gene matches. There are 16 residues in the CDR3. The CDR3 loop reads CASGRGQGRWDQPQHF. The CDR3 nucleotides read TGTGCCAGCGGCCGAGGACAGGGGCGGTGGGATCAGCCCCAGCATTTT.

For this clone: An end of the junction differs from the germline gene, which may be a read error. The CDR3 spells CASAPLSPGEFLGYTF. CDR3 nucleotide sequence: TGTGCCAGCGCACCATTATCGCCAGGGGAGTTCCTAGGCTACACCTTC. The chain has TRBV18 and TRBJ1-2; the D gene is possibly TRBD1 (6 bases). Germline V gives CDR1 KGHSH, CDR2 LQKENI. The CDR3 loop spans 16 amino acids.

The chain uses TRBV6-5 and TRBJ1-4; D might be TRBD1 (5 bases). Per germline, CDR1 MNHEY and CDR2 SVGAGI. Trimming shortened V by 6 bases and J by 4 bases, and 12 bases separated the two germline ends. The CDR3 is 14 residues long. The CDR3 DNA sequence: TGTGCCAGCAGCCACGGGGGGGGTAATGAAAAACTGTTTTTT. Its protein is CASSHGGGNEKLFF.